This passage covers 13 T cell receptor beta chains from one sample sequenced in a study of regulatory T cells in long-lasting Graves disease. Time point in this sample: newly diagnosed GD, antithyroid drugs for less than 3 months. There was RNA extracted from PBMCs, and the TCR library was made from it. To make TCR beta libraries, researchers used iRepertoire HTBI primers and Arm-PCR of CDR3 regions. Each CDR3 protein gets one entry after TCRdb re-called the multiplex PCR reads with MiXCR. The sample lists hundreds of thousands of distinct CDR3 sequences; roughly a sixth were seen once. Source: peripheral blood mononuclear cells (PBMCs), taken at new diagnosis, from a patient treated with antithyroid drugs. All receptors come from a female donor with Graves disease.

The chain joins TRBV30 to TRBJ1-5; D is perhaps TRBD1 (5 bases). Looked up from germline, CDR1 is GTSNPN and CDR2 is SVGIG (reference sequence). Trimming took off 0 bases at V and 5 bases at J, with 14 bases between the two ends. The CDR3 is 15 amino acids. CDR3 bases: TGTGCCTGGAGTGTACGGACATCGGGGCATCAGCCCCAGCATTTT. Translated, it gives CAWSVRTSGHQPQHF.

This clonotype was observed a few times. This sequence joins TRBV28 and TRBJ2-5, with TRBD2 as a possible D gene (5 bases). The CDR3 sequence is 16 residues long. The V gene's germline CDR1 is MDHEN and CDR2 SYDVKM. The V end lost 2 bases, the J end lost 2 bases, and 15 bases lay between the germline ends. CDR3 sequence reads: CASSLSPFGIQETQYF. The CDR3 DNA reads as TGTGCCAGCAGTTTAAGCCCCTTCGGGATACAAGAGACCCAGTACTTC. Combining the CDR3 with reference TRBV28 and TRBJ2-5 gives the whole variable domain DVKVTQSSRYLVKRTGEKVFLECVQDMDHENMFWYRQDPGLGLRLIYFSYDVKMKEKGDIPEGYSVSREKKERFSLILESASTNQTSMYLCASSLSPFGIQETQYFGPGTRLLVL.

This clonotype was recorded at least ten times. This rearrangement joins TRBV6-1 to TRBJ2-7; weak D call: TRBD1 (6 bases). Trimming stripped 8 bases from V and 4 bases from J, with 18 bases between. Germline CDR1 is MNHNS and CDR2 is SASEGT. This CDR3 region has 14 residues. CDR3 in amino acids: CASRTGLMTYEQYF. The CDR3 coding sequence is TGTGCCAGCCGAACAGGGCTAATGACTTACGAGCAGTACTTC.

In this sample, this clonotype turned up a few times. This chain connects TRBV10-3 to TRBJ2-1; D not resolved. CDR3 length equals 14 residues. Germline CDR1 and CDR2: ENHRY and SYGVKD. V lost 5 bases, J lost 16 bases, and 24 bases lay in between. Here the CDR3 DNA reads TGTGCCATCAGTCTTCTATTTTTTTTCGGTCCGGCATTCTTC. Protein: CAISLLFFFGPAFF.

This clonotype was counted many times. The V and J genes are TRBV7-2 and TRBJ2-3, with D hard to call. The CDR3 has 12 residues. V was clipped by 1 base and J by 7 bases, with 6 bases between them. Germline V gene lookup returns CDR1 SGHTA and CDR2 FQGNSA. Here the CDR3 reads CASSLGGNTQYF. Here the CDR3 DNA reads TGTGCCAGCAGCTTAGGCGGAAATACGCAGTATTTT.

This clonotype was recorded many times. A read error is possible here, since a much larger clone lies one base away. The chain uses TRBV20-1 and TRBJ1-1; D is uncertain. Germline V gene data show CDR1 as DFQATT and CDR2 as SNEGSKA (reference sequence). V was clipped by 3 bases and J by 4 bases, with 6 bases between them. This CDR3 region has 11 residues. CDR3 sequence reads: CSARVSTEAFF. DNA of the CDR3: TGCAGTGCTAGGGTGAGCACTGAAGCTTTCTTT.

The chain uses TRBV28 and TRBJ2-2; 7 nucleotides agree with TRBD2. Germline V CDR1 and CDR2: MDHEN, SYDVKM. V shed 6 bases and J 0 bases; nucleotides not matched to a gene: 7. This CDR3 has 16 amino acids. The CDR3 coding sequence is TGTGCCAGCAGCCCGACTAGCCCCTCGAACACCGGGGAGCTGTTTTTT. Its translation is CASSPTSPSNTGELFF.

This clonotype was seen many times. The V and J genes are TRBV27 and TRBJ2-1, with 10 nucleotides matching TRBD1. CDR1 is MNHEY and CDR2 is SMNVEV in the germline V gene (reference sequence). Germline trimming cut 7 bases from V and 5 bases from J; bases unmatched to any gene: 5. The CDR3 is 14 residues long. CDR3 DNA sequence: TGTGCCAGCAAACGGGACAGGGGAAACAATGAGCAGTTCTTC. Protein: CASKRDRGNNEQFF.

This clonotype has a count of ten or more. This chain joins TRBV5-1 and TRBJ1-1; D is possibly TRBD1 (5 bases). The CDR3 is made up of 14 amino acids. The V and J ends lost 4 bases and 3 bases respectively, with 13 bases between them. Germline V gene sequence: CDR1 SGHRS, CDR2 YFSETQ. CDR3 amino acids: CASSLPTEYTEAFF. CDR3 coding DNA: TGCGCCAGCAGCCTCCCGACAGAATACACTGAAGCTTTCTTT.

This clonotype was detected ten times or more. CDR3 sequence reads: CSARAGHLNTEAFF. The CDR3 nucleotides read TGCAGTGCTAGAGCAGGACATTTGAACACTGAAGCTTTCTTT. The chain uses TRBV20-1 and TRBJ1-1, with a tentative D call TRBD1 (5 bases). The length of the CDR3 is 14 residues. V lost 1 base to trimming and J lost 0 bases, with 9 bases between them. Germline V gene lookup returns CDR1 DFQATT and CDR2 SNEGSKA (reference sequence).

This clonotype was counted at least ten times. This sequence joins TRBV24-1 and TRBJ2-4, with D possibly matching TRBD1 (5 bases). The CDR3 totals 13 residues. The V end lost 4 bases, the J end lost 5 bases, and 8 bases lay between the germline ends. Germline CDR1 and CDR2: KGHDR and SFDVKD. CDR3 residues: CATSESGQNIQYF. The CDR3 DNA follows: TGTGCCACCAGTGAATCAGGGCAAAACATTCAGTACTTC.

This chain links TRBV6-2 or TRBV6-3 with TRBJ1-1; maybe TRBD1 (6 bases). Germline loops: CDR1 MNHEY, CDR2 SVGEGT. With 2 bases removed from V and 4 bases from J, the gap between germline ends came to 14 bases. The CDR3 loop spans 15 amino acids. In DNA, the CDR3 is TGTGCCAGCAGTTACACCGTGGACAGATTCACTGAAGCTTTCTTT. This translates into CASSYTVDRFTEAFF.

This clonotype has at least ten counts. The J gene is TRBJ2-2, the V gene TRBV7-2; D is undetermined. Germline-derived CDR1 and CDR2 are SGHTA and FQGNSA. The CDR3 runs 14 residues. Trimming pared 3 bases from V and 1 base from J, leaving 6 bases between. The CDR3 bases are TGTGCCAGCAGCTTGAACAGGAACACCGGGGAGCTGTTTTTT. Translation: CASSLNRNTGELFF.